This T cell receptor (beta chain) originates from a study of blood T cell repertoires in COVID-19. In the study overall: The cDNA or gDNA used as material had been derived from T cells, B-cell-depleted T cells, or PBMCs.

Source study methods: Amplification of reference gene primers was used by the study to estimate nucleated cell counts. The repertoire was sequenced with immunoSEQ multiplex PCR; TCRdb's copy has only in-frame clones and lacks some. The V and J calls and clone size are taken from that table; D and trimming were inferred from the DNA. Here the sample spans roughly 230,000 clones, 80% to 85% being singletons. Germline CDR1 reads GTSNPN; CDR2 reads SVGIG (reference sequence). This CDR3 spans 12 amino acids. V lost 1 base and J 4 bases, leaving 7 bases between the germline ends. During active infection, Seattle patients enrolled and were then monitored through disease.

The sample was peripheral blood. This chain links TRBV30 with TRBJ2-5; D not resolved. This clonotype was sampled from a woman of 80 years or more with COVID-19, enrolled during active disease. CDR3 coding DNA: TGTGCCTGGAGTGCGTCTCCAGAGACCCAGTACTTC. This translates into CAWSASPETQYF.